This entry lists 27 T cell receptor beta chains sequenced from one sample in a study of shared clonotypes between healthy human individuals. Repertoires were generated with immunoSEQ multiplex PCR, while TCRdb's copy carries only in-frame clones and drops some. The sample includes around 320,000 clones, around 86% of them seen just once. Material: memory CD8+ T cells sorted from blood. As for subset: CD45RO+ cells pooled with CCR7-negative TemRA cells. These receptors all come from a man aged 18 to 30 in good health.

The rearrangement links TRBV6-5 to TRBJ2-1; 8 nucleotides match TRBD1. V was pared by 0 bases and J by 3 bases, with 4 bases of the junction left unmatched. The germline V gene encodes CDR1 MNHEY and CDR2 SVGAGI. The CDR3 extends over 16 amino acids. The CDR3 nucleotides are TGTGCCAGCAGTTACTCGACAGGGGAATTCTACAATGAGCAGTTCTTC. Residues: CASSYSTGEFYNEQFF.

The V and J genes are TRBV4-1 and TRBJ1-5; D gene ambiguous. There are 14 residues in the CDR3. Germline values: CDR1 MGHRA, CDR2 YSYEKL. The V and J ends lost 4 bases and 7 bases respectively, with 14 bases between them. The CDR3 is CASSRWIGLQPQHF. CDR3 DNA: TGCGCCAGCAGCCGATGGATAGGTTTACAGCCCCAGCATTTT.

The chain recombines TRBV27 with TRBJ2-5, with D possibly being TRBD1 (5 bases). The germline CDR1 and CDR2 sequences are MNHEY and SMNVEV (reference sequence). Trimming pared 2 bases from V and 5 bases from J, leaving 12 bases between. This CDR3 is 14 amino acids long. The CDR3 sequence: CASSLMGLGETQYF. CDR3 coding DNA: TGTGCCAGCAGTTTAATGGGGCTAGGGGAGACCCAGTACTTC.

The chain joins TRBV30 to TRBJ2-3; TRBD1 is a possible D gene (5 bases). Germline CDR1 reads GTSNPN; CDR2 reads SVGIG (reference sequence). This CDR3 has 13 amino acids. V dropped 5 bases and J dropped 5 bases, with 14 bases sitting between them. DNA for the CDR3: TGTGCCTGGGTGGGGCCGTTCGGAGATACGCAGTATTTT. This encodes CAWVGPFGDTQYF. Filled out from reference TRBV30 and TRBJ2-3, the complete variable domain reads SQTIHQWPATLVQPVGSPLSLECTVEGTSNPNLYWYRQAAGRGLQLLFYSVGIGQISSEVPQNLSASRPQDRQFILSSKKLLLSDSGFYLCAWVGPFGDTQYFGPGTRLTVL.

The chain uses TRBV6-5 and TRBJ2-5, with TRBD1 matching 9 bases. CDR1 and CDR2 from the germline V gene are MNHEY and SVGAGI. The CDR3 contains 15 residues. The V segment lost 5 bases and the J segment 5 bases; nucleotides outside the gene matches: 9. The CDR3: CASSRTGAPLETQYF. The DNA of the CDR3 is TGTGCCAGCAGTCGGACAGGGGCCCCCCTGGAGACCCAGTACTTC.

V is TRBV11-3 and J is TRBJ2-1, with unresolved D. V lost 5 bases and J lost 0, with 26 bases in between. The CDR3 runs to 20 residues. CDR1 SGHNT and CDR2 YENEEA come from the germline V gene. Written as DNA, the CDR3 is TGTGCCAGCAGCGAAGATATGGGCGTTATGCCACCAACCTCCTACAATGAGCAGTTCTTC. Protein: CASSEDMGVMPPTSYNEQFF.

In this sample, this clone turned up once. This chain connects TRBV27 to TRBJ2-7, with D perhaps assigned TRBD1 or TRBD2 (5 bases each). CDR1 MNHEY and CDR2 SMNVEV come from the germline V gene (reference sequence). V was trimmed by 1 base and J by 6 bases, leaving 10 bases between them. This CDR3 spans 13 amino acids. This CDR3 reads CASSLWSGGEQYF. The CDR3 DNA sequence: TGTGCCAGCAGTTTATGGAGTGGGGGCGAGCAGTACTTC.

The gene calls are TRBV4-3 and TRBJ2-3, with D tentatively TRBD1 or TRBD2 (7 bases each). Germline CDR1 LGHNA, CDR2 YSLEER. The CDR3 has 16 amino acids. Trimming stripped 3 bases from V and 5 bases from J, with 18 bases between. This chain's CDR3 is CASSHQQGRERDTQYF. For the CDR3, the DNA is TGCGCCAGCAGCCACCAACAGGGGAGGGAAAGAGATACGCAGTATTTT.

The genes are TRBV7-9 and TRBJ2-1; perhaps TRBD2 as D (5 bases). CDR3 size: 12 residues. Germline V lookup: CDR1 SEHNR, CDR2 FQNEAQ (reference sequence). Trimming left V 6 bases short and J 6 bases short, with 9 bases between. CDR3 coding DNA: TGTGCCAGCAGGGAGAGCGGCAATGAGCAGTTCTTC. As protein: CASRESGNEQFF.

V gene TRBV27 combines with J gene TRBJ2-7, with D perhaps TRBD1 (5 bases). CDR1 MNHEY and CDR2 SMNVEV come from the germline V gene (reference sequence). This CDR3 contains 14 residues. Trimming pared 2 bases from V and 6 bases from J, leaving 14 bases between. The CDR3 DNA sequence: TGTGCCAGCAGTTTAAGCGACAGCCATTCCGAGCAGTACTTC. Translating it yields CASSLSDSHSEQYF.

The chain carries TRBV7-9 and TRBJ1-2, with D possibly matching TRBD1 (6 bases). Germline CDR1 and CDR2: SEHNR and FQNEAQ (reference sequence). The ends were cut back, 5 bases at V and 6 bases at J, with 19 bases in the middle. CDR3 length equals 15 residues. The CDR3 bases are TGTGCCAGCAGCCCACAATCCGGGGGCAGCAATGGCTACACCTTC. As protein: CASSPQSGGSNGYTF.

This chain uses TRBV28 with TRBJ1-1; the D is unclear. CDR1 and CDR2 from the germline V gene are MDHEN and SYDVKM. The CDR3 loop spans 14 amino acids. With 7 bases removed from V and 1 base from J, the gap between germline ends came to 13 bases. CDR3 nucleotides: TGTGCCAGCACTCGGAGGTCTTGGAACACTGAAGCTTTCTTT. It encodes CASTRRSWNTEAFF. Full variable domain (rest looked up from reference TRBV28 and TRBJ1-1): DVKVTQSSRYLVKRTGEKVFLECVQDMDHENMFWYRQDPGLGLRLIYFSYDVKMKEKGDIPEGYSVSREKKERFSLILESASTNQTSMYLCASTRRSWNTEAFFGQGTRLTVV.

V usage is TRBV25-1 and J usage is TRBJ1-2; TRBD1 matches 7 bases. From germline, CDR1 is MGHDK and CDR2 SYGVNS. The CDR3 has 13 residues. V was clipped by 6 bases and J by 4 bases; unmatched bases: 5. CDR3 loop: CASRLGTAYGYTF. For the CDR3, the DNA is TGTGCCAGCAGGCTCGGGACAGCCTATGGCTACACCTTC.

The rearrangement uses TRBV5-6 and TRBJ1-5; tentatively, D is TRBD1 (6 bases). The CDR3 runs 15 residues. Germline V gene lookup returns CDR1 SGHDT and CDR2 YYEEEE. The V gene lost 0 bases and the J gene lost 2 bases, with 9 bases spanning the gap. CDR3 sequence (DNA): TGTGCCAGCAGCTTGGAGGGACAAGGCAATCAGCCCCAGCATTTT. It is translated as CASSLEGQGNQPQHF.

The V gene is TRBV4-1, the J gene TRBJ1-6; D may be TRBD1 (5 bases). Trimming cost V 0 bases and J 14 bases, with 23 bases left between them. The CDR3 is made up of 17 amino acids. Germline lookup yields CDR1 MGHRA and CDR2 YSYEKL. The CDR3 DNA sequence: TGCGCCAGCAGCCAAGATTTCGGACAACCGAAATTTATGGCCCTCCACTTT. This gives the protein CASSQDFGQPKFMALHF.

This clone has a handful of counts. The DNA for the CDR3 is TGTGCCAGCAGCTTAGTACAGGCTGTCTACGAGCAGTACTTC. Amino acid sequence: CASSLVQAVYEQYF. This rearrangement joins TRBV7-2 to TRBJ2-7; maybe TRBD1 (5 bases). Trimming pared 1 base from V and 3 bases from J, leaving 10 bases between. CDR1 and CDR2 from the germline V gene are SGHTA and FQGNSA. CDR3 size: 14 residues. The whole variable domain, remainder taken from reference TRBV7-2 and TRBJ2-7, is GAGVSQSPSNKVTEKGKDVELRCDPISGHTALYWYRQSLGQGLEFLIYFQGNSAPDKSGLPSDRFSAERTGGSVSTLTIQRTQQEDSAVYLCASSLVQAVYEQYFGPGTRLTVT.

The CDR3 DNA reads as TGTGCCAGCAGTCGGTCCTACAATGAGCAGTTCTTC. Encoded protein: CASSRSYNEQFF. The chain joins TRBV27 to TRBJ2-1; D is unresolved. CDR1 MNHEY and CDR2 SMNVEV come from the germline V gene (reference sequence). V was clipped by 5 bases and J by 1 base, with 3 bases between them. This CDR3 is 12 amino acids long.

This clone was seen once. The chain employs TRBV11-3 and TRBJ2-2; 8 positions agree with TRBD2. V shed 5 bases, J shed 4 bases, and the junction held 3 bases outside the gene matches. Per the germline V gene, CDR1 is SGHNT and CDR2 is YENEEA. The CDR3 has 14 amino acids. CDR3 nucleotides: TGTGCCAGCAGCCCCGGGGGGGGCACCGGGGAGCTGTTTTTT. Protein: CASSPGGGTGELFF.

V usage is TRBV9 and J usage is TRBJ2-4; D ambiguous. The CDR3 contains 13 residues. Germline V gene lookup returns CDR1 SGDLS and CDR2 YYNGEE. Trimming pared 6 bases from V and 13 bases from J, leaving 20 bases between. The CDR3: CASNNLDAKVQYF. The DNA for the CDR3 is TGTGCCAGCAACAACCTGGACGCGAAGGTCCAGTACTTC.

J is TRBJ2-7 and V is TRBV4-1; 8 positions agree with TRBD2. The CDR3 covers 15 residues. CDR1 is MGHRA, CDR2 YSYEKL, per germline. The ends lost 1 base at V and 0 bases at J; junction bases unmatched: 2. CDR3 residues: CASSQGAGGSYEQYF. The CDR3 DNA sequence: TGCGCCAGCAGCCAAGGGGCGGGAGGCTCCTACGAGCAGTACTTC.

The rearrangement links TRBV27 to TRBJ2-3; 8 bases map to TRBD2. This CDR3 contains 16 residues. Germline V gene data show CDR1 as MNHEY and CDR2 as SMNVEV (reference sequence). Trimming took 1 base from V and 6 from J; bases not matched to a gene: 9. The CDR3 spells CASSLLVTGGPDTQYF. The CDR3, as DNA: TGTGCCAGCAGTTTATTGGTAACGGGAGGGCCGGATACGCAGTATTTT.

This clone appeared a few times. The CDR3 DNA follows: TGTGCCAGCAGCCCTTCTTGGGACCGTGTCGGCTACACCTTC. It codes for CASSPSWDRVGYTF. This chain joins TRBV9 and TRBJ1-2, with a possible D match to TRBD1 (5 bases). The CDR3 has 14 amino acids. The V end was cut by 4 bases, the J end by 8 bases, with 18 bases between. Germline-derived CDR1 and CDR2 are SGDLS and YYNGEE.

This chain links TRBV7-9 with TRBJ1-2, with a possible D match to TRBD1 (6 bases). CDR3 size: 13 residues. V dropped 5 bases and J dropped 5 bases, with 12 bases sitting between them. Germline loops: CDR1 SEHNR, CDR2 FQNEAQ (reference sequence). CDR3 sequence reads: CASSKGQLYGYTF. CDR3 DNA: TGTGCCAGCAGCAAAGGACAGTTATATGGCTACACCTTC.

The V and J genes are TRBV7-6 and TRBJ2-5; a weak D match, TRBD2 (6 bases). Germline CDR1 reads SGHVS; CDR2 reads FNYEAQ. V was shortened by 4 bases and J by 0 bases, with 15 bases between the two germline ends. The length of the CDR3 is 16 residues. The CDR3 is CASSSLNRDYQETQYF. In DNA form, the CDR3 reads TGTGCCAGCAGCTCCCTGAACCGGGACTACCAAGAGACCCAGTACTTC.

This clone was found once. The same CDR3 can be traced to other DNA sequences in this sample. The chain couples TRBV6-1 to TRBJ2-1; D unresolved. V was clipped by 0 bases and J by 2 bases, with 5 bases between them. The germline CDR1 and CDR2 sequences are MNHNS and SASEGT. CDR3 length: 14 residues. The CDR3 sequence: CASSEAGAYNEQFF. The CDR3, as DNA: TGTGCCAGCAGTGAAGCTGGAGCCTACAATGAGCAGTTCTTC.

CDR3 residues: CASSQGAGTLNEQFF. Here the CDR3 DNA reads TGCGCCAGCAGCCAAGGCGCAGGGACCCTGAATGAGCAGTTCTTC. The rearrangement joins TRBV4-1 to TRBJ2-1; D is perhaps TRBD1 or TRBD2 (5 bases each). The germline V and J ends were trimmed by 1 base and 7 bases, with 14 bases remaining between them. The CDR3 is 15 amino acids. The V gene's germline CDR1 is MGHRA and CDR2 YSYEKL.

V usage is TRBV28 and J usage is TRBJ1-2; D possibly corresponds to TRBD1 (6 bases). The germline V gene has CDR1 MDHEN and CDR2 SYDVKM. The length of the CDR3 is 13 residues. V lost 8 bases, J lost 4 bases, and 14 bases lay in between. CDR3 nucleotide sequence: TGTGCCAGCCTGGAAGGACAGACCTATGGCTACACCTTC. Translation gives CASLEGQTYGYTF.